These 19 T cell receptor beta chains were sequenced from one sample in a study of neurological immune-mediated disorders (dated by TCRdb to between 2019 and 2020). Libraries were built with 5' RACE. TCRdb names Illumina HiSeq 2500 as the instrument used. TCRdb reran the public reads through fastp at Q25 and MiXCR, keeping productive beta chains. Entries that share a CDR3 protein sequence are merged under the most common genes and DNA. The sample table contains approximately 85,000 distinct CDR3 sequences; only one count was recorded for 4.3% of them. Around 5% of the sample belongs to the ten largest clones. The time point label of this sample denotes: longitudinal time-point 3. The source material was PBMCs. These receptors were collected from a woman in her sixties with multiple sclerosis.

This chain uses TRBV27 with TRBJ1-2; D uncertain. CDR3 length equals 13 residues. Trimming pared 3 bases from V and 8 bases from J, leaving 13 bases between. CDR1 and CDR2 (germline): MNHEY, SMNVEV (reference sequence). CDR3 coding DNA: TGTGCCAGCAGTTTTCGGGAATCGGTAGGCTACACCTTC. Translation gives CASSFRESVGYTF.

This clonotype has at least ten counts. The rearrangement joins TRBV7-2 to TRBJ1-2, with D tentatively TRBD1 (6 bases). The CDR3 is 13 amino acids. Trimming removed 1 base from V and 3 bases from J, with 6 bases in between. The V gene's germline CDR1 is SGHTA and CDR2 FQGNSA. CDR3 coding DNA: TGTGCCAGCAGCTTAGACAGGGACTATGGCTACACCTTC. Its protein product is CASSLDRDYGYTF. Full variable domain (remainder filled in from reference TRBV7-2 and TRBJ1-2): GAGVSQSPSNKVTEKGKDVELRCDPISGHTALYWYRQSLGQGLEFLIYFQGNSAPDKSGLPSDRFSAERTGGSVSTLTIQRTQQEDSAVYLCASSLDRDYGYTFGSGTRLTVV.

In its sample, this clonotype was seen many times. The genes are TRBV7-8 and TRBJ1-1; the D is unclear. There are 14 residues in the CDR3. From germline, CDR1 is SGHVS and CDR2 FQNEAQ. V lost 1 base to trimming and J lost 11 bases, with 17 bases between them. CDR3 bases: TGTGCCAGCAGCTTAGAAGCTAAGGTGTATGGGGCTTTCTTT. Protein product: CASSLEAKVYGAFF.

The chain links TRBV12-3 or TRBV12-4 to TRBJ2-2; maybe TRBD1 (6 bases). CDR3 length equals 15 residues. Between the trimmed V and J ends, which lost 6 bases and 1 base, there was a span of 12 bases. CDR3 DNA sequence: TGTGCCAGCAGACAACAGGGAATGAACACCGGGGAGCTGTTTTTT. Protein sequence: CASRQQGMNTGELFF.

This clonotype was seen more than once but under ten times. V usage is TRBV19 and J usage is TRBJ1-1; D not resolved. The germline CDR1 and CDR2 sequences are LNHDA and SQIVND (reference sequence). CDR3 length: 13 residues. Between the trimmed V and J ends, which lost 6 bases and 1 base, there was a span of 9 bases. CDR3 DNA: TGTGCCAGTAGCCTCCAGCGGAACACTGAAGCTTTCTTT. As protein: CASSLQRNTEAFF.

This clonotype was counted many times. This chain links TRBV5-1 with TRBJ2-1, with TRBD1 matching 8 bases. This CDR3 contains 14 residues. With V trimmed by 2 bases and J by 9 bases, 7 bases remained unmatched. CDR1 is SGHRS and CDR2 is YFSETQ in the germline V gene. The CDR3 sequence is CASSFRDRSGEQFF. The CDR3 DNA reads TGCGCCAGCAGCTTCCGGGACAGGAGCGGTGAGCAGTTCTTC.

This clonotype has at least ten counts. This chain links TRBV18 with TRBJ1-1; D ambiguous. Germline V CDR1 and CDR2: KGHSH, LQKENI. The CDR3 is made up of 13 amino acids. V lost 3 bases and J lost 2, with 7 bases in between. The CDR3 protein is CASSPVANTEAFF. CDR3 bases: TGTGCCAGCTCACCCGTGGCTAACACTGAAGCTTTCTTT. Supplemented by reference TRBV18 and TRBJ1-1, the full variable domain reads NAGVMQNPRHLVRRRGQEARLRCSPMKGHSHVYWYRQLPEEGLKFMVYLQKENIIDESGMPKERFSAEFPKEGPSILRIQQVVRGDSAAYFCASSPVANTEAFFGQGTRLTVV.

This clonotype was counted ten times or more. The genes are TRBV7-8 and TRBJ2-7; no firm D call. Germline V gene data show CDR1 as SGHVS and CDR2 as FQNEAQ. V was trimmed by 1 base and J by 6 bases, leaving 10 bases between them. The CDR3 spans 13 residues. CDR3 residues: CASSLVVAGEQYF. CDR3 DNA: TGTGCCAGCAGCTTAGTGGTCGCAGGCGAGCAGTACTTC.

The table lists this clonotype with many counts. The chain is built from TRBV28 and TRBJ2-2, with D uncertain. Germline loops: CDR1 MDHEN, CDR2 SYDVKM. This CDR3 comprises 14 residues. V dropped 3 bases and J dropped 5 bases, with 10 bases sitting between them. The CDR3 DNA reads TGTGCCAGCAGTTTGCGTAAAGGGACCGGGGAGCTGTTTTTT. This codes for CASSLRKGTGELFF.

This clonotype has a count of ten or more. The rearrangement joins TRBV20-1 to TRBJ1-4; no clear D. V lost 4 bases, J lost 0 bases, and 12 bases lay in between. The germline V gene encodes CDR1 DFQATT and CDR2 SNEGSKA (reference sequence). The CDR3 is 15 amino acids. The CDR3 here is CSATPVGPTNEKLFF. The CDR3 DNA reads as TGCAGTGCTACCCCTGTAGGCCCAACTAATGAAAAACTGTTTTTT.

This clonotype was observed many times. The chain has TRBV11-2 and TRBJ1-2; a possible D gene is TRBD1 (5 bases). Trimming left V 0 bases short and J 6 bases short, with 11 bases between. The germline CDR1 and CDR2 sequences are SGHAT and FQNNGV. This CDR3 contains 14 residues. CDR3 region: CASSLDIGADGYTF. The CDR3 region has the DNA TGTGCCAGCAGCTTAGATATCGGGGCGGATGGCTACACCTTC.

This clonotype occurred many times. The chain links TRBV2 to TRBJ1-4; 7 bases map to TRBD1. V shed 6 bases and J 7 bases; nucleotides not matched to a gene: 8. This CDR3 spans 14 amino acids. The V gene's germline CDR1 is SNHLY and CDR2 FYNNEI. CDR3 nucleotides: TGTGCCAGCAGGGACGGGACAGCTACTGAAAAACTGTTTTTT. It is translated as CASRDGTATEKLFF.

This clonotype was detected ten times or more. CDR3 residues: CSARESGHLSTEAFF. The CDR3 DNA follows: TGCAGTGCTAGAGAATCGGGACATTTGAGCACTGAAGCTTTCTTT. J is TRBJ1-1 and V is TRBV20-1; D might be TRBD1 (6 bases). Deletions cut 0 bases from V and 4 bases from J, with 15 bases between. The CDR3 sequence is 15 residues long. Germline values: CDR1 DFQATT, CDR2 SNEGSKA (reference sequence).

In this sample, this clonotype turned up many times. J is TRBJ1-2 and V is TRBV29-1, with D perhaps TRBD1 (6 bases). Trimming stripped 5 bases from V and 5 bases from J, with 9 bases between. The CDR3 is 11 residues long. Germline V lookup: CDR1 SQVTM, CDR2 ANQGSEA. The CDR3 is CSVNREYGYTF. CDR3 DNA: TGCAGCGTTAACAGGGAGTATGGCTACACCTTC. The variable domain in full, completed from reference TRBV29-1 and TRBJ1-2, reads SAVISQKPSRDICQRGTSLTIQCQVDSQVTMMFWYRQQPGQSLTLIATANQGSEATYESGFVIDKFPISRPNLTFSTLTVSNMSPEDSSIYLCSVNREYGYTFGSGTRLTVV.

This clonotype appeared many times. CDR3 amino acids: CASSLGGDNEQYF. CDR3 nucleotides: TGTGCCAGCAGTTTGGGAGGGGATAACGAGCAGTACTTC. J is TRBJ2-7 and V is TRBV28; the match to TRBD2 covers 7 bases. The CDR3 is 13 amino acids. Germline V lookup: CDR1 MDHEN, CDR2 SYDVKM. V gave up 3 bases and J gave up 5 bases; unmatched junction bases: 4.

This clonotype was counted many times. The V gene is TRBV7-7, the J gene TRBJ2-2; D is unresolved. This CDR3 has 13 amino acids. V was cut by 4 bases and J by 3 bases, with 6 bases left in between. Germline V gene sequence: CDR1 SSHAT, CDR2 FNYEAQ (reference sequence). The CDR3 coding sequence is TGTGCCAGCAGCTCCCAAGACACCGGGGAGCTGTTTTTT. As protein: CASSSQDTGELFF.

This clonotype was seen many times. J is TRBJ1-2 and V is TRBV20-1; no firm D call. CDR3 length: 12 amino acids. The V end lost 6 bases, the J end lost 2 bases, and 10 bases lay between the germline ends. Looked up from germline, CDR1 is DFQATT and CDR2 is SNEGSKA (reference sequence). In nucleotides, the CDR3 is TGCAGTGCCGCCACGGAGAACTATGGCTACACCTTC. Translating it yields CSAATENYGYTF.

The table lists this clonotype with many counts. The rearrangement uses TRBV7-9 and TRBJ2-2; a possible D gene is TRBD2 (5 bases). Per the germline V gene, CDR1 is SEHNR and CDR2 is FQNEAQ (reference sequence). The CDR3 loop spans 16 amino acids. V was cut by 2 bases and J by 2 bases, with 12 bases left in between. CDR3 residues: CASSLRTGRNTGELFF. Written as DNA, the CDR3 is TGTGCCAGCAGCTTAAGGACGGGGAGAAACACCGGGGAGCTGTTTTTT.

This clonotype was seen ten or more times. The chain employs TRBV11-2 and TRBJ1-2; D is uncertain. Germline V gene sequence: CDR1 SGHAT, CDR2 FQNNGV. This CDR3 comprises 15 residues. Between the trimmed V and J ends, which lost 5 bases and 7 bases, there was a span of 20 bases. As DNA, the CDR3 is TGTGCCAGCAGCGTCGGAGGCAGCGGACTGGTTGGCTACACCTTC. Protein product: CASSVGGSGLVGYTF.